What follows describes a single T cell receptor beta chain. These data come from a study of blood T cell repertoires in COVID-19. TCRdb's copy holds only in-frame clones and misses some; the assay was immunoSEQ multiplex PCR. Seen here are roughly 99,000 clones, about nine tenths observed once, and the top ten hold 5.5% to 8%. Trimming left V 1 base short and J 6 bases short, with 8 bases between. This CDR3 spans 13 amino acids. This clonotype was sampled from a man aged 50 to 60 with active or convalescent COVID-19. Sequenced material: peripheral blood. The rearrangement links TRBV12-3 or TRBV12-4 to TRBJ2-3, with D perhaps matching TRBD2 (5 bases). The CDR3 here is CASSLGGWDTQYF. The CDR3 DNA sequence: TGTGCCAGCAGTTTAGGAGGGTGGGATACGCAGTATTTT.